This is a list of T cell receptor beta chains from one sample in a study of monozygotic twins with inflammatory bowel disease. TCRdb reanalyzed the 5' RACE reads and collapses them to one entry per CDR3 protein, without DNA. The sample holds over 150,000 distinct CDR3 sequences. The sample consisted of blood. All receptors derive from a human donor with ulcerative colitis or Crohn's disease, or a healthy co-twin of an affected twin (not recorded which). CDR3s include the opening cysteine and the closing phenylalanine or tryptophan.

V gene: TRBV7-3
J gene: TRBJ2-1
CDR3 protein: CASSLIGAGTGGEQFF

V gene: TRBV7-9
J gene: TRBJ2-1
CDR3 protein: CASSFESSRGQFF

V gene: TRBV5-1
J gene: TRBJ1-5
CDR3 protein: CASSLTATGPQHF

V gene: TRBV4-1
J gene: TRBJ1-5
CDR3 protein: CASSQDPPPHQPQHF

V gene: TRBV28
J gene: TRBJ2-2
CDR3 protein: CASSFSGRARAGELFF

V gene: TRBV5-6
J gene: TRBJ2-1
CDR3 protein: CASSLGQGDEQFF

V gene: TRBV5-4
J gene: TRBJ1-1
CDR3 protein: CASSLGIAVNTEAFF

V gene: TRBV7-2
J gene: TRBJ2-5
CDR3 protein: CASSLPGQTQYF

V gene: TRBV28
J gene: TRBJ2-7
CDR3 protein: CGTGTIREEQYF

V gene: TRBV29-1
J gene: TRBJ2-3
CDR3 protein: CSVERGTPGTDTQYF

V gene: TRBV20-1
J gene: TRBJ2-1
CDR3 protein: CSAREDLGAGVSYNEQFF

V gene: TRBV5-4
J gene: TRBJ2-7
CDR3 protein: CASSEVGVSRDEQYF

V gene: TRBV19
J gene: TRBJ1-5
CDR3 protein: CASSMGQGVDQPQHF

V gene: TRBV7-9
J gene: TRBJ2-6
CDR3 protein: CAGNYRGRGANVLTF

V gene: TRBV20-1
J gene: TRBJ1-6
CDR3 protein: CSATQPQDDFGRSYNSPLHF

V gene: TRBV20-1
J gene: TRBJ2-5
CDR3 protein: CSANFPLMDLGTQYF

V gene: TRBV5-1
J gene: TRBJ1-5
CDR3 protein: CASSLGIGNQPQHF

V gene: TRBV6-1
J gene: TRBJ2-5
CDR3 protein: CASSAPGLAGQETQYF

V gene: TRBV10-3
J gene: TRBJ2-5
CDR3 protein: CAISEIGQDQETQYF

V gene: TRBV11-1
J gene: TRBJ2-2
CDR3 protein: CASSLTRDSNTGELFF

V gene: TRBV7-6
J gene: TRBJ2-1
CDR3 protein: CASSLTGRARGNEQFF